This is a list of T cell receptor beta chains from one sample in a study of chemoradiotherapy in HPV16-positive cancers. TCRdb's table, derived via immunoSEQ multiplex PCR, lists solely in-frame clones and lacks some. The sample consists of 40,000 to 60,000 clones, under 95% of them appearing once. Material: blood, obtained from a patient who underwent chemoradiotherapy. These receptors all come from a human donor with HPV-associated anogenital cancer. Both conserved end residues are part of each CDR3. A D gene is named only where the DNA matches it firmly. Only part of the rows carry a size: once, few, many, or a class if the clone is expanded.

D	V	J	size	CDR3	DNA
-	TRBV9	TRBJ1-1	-	CASSVGQLNTEAFF	TGTGCCAGCAGCGTAGGACAGCTGAACACTGAAGCTTTCTTT
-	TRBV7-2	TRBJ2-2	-	CASSPGVTGELFF	TGTGCCAGCAGCCCCGGGGTAACCGGGGAGCTGTTTTTT
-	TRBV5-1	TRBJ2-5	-	CASSLGDFQETQYF	TGCGCCAGCAGCTTGGGGGACTTCCAAGAGACCCAGTACTTC
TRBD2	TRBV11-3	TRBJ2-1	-	CASSRTSGRGEQFF	TGTGCCAGCAGCCGGACTAGCGGGAGAGGGGAGCAGTTCTTC
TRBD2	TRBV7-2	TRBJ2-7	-	CASSSGLSYEQYF	TGTGCCAGCAGCTCGGGACTATCCTACGAGCAGTACTTC
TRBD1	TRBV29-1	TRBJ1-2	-	CSVGQGARGYTF	TGCAGCGTTGGGCAGGGGGCGAGGGGCTACACCTTC
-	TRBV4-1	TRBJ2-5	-	CASSPRDTSYQETQYF	TGCGCCAGCAGCCCCCGGGACACCTCGTACCAAGAGACCCAGTACTTC
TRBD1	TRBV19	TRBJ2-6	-	CASSIRGDRGGVSGANVLTF	TGTGCCAGTAGTATTAGAGGGGACAGGGGAGGAGTTTCTGGGGCCAACGTCCTGACTTTC
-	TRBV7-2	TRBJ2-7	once	CASSPQRADHEQYF	TGTGCCAGCAGCCCGCAACGAGCCGACCACGAGCAGTACTTC
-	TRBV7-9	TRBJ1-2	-	CASSFTAYGYTF	TGTGCCAGCAGCTTTACGGCTTATGGCTACACCTTC
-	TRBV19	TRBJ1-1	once	CASSRQVTATEAFF	TGTGCCAGTAGTCGACAGGTGACAGCGACTGAAGCTTTCTTT
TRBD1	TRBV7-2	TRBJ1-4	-	CASSLVGQGREKLFF	TGTGCCAGCAGCTTAGTGGGACAGGGAAGGGAAAAACTGTTTTTT
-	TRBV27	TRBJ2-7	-	CASRPTGYSYEQYF	TGTGCCAGCAGACCTACAGGGTACTCCTACGAGCAGTACTTC
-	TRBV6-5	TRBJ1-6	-	CASLIRGGENSPLHF	TGTGCCAGCCTAATCCGGGGGGGCGAGAATTCACCCCTCCACTTT
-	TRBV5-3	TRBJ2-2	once	CARSFNTEARRTGELFF	TGTGCCAGAAGCTTTAATACAGAGGCCCGACGGACCGGGGAGCTGTTTTTT
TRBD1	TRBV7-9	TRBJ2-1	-	CASSLDRGRAEQFF	TGTGCCAGCAGCTTGGACAGGGGGCGCGCTGAGCAGTTCTTC
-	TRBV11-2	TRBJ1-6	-	CASSLVGRVGPNSPLHF	TGTGCCAGCAGCTTAGTCGGCAGGGTCGGGCCTAATTCACCCCTCCACTTT
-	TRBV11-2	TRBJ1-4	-	CASSLGDIAQGEREKLFF	TGTGCCAGCAGCTTAGGGGATATAGCGCAGGGTGAGAGGGAAAAACTGTTTTTT
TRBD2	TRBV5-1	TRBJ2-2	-	CASSSGLGITGELFF	TGCGCCAGCAGCTCCGGACTAGGCATCACCGGGGAGCTGTTTTTT
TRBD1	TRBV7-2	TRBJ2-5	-	CASSSDRAAETQYF	TGTGCCAGCAGCTCGGACAGGGCGGCCGAGACCCAGTACTTC
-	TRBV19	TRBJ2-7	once	CASSQTGIPSYEQYF	TGTGCCAGTAGTCAGACAGGCATCCCGTCCTACGAGCAGTACTTC
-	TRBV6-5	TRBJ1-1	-	CASSSDTNTEAFF	TGTGCCAGCAGCTCCGACACGAACACTGAAGCTTTCTTT
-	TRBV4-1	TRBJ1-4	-	CASSQGTLQGTGEKLFF	TGCGCCAGCAGCCAAGGAACCCTACAGGGCACCGGTGAAAAACTGTTTTTT
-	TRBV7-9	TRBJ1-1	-	CASSQAVKSTEAFF	TGTGCCAGCAGCCAAGCCGTCAAGAGCACTGAAGCTTTCTTT
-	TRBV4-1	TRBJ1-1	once	CASSQVRQFDTEAFF	TGCGCCAGCAGCCAAGTGAGACAGTTTGACACTGAAGCTTTCTTT
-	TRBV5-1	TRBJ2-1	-	CASSLGDNEQFF	TGCGCCAGCAGCTTGGGGGACAATGAGCAGTTCTTC
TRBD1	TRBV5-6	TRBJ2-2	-	CASSLRTGEAGELFF	TGTGCCAGCAGCTTACGGACAGGGGAGGCCGGGGAGCTGTTTTTT
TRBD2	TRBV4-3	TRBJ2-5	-	CASSPPGGGPQETQYF	TGCGCCAGCAGCCCCCCGGGGGGGGGTCCCCAAGAGACCCAGTACTTC
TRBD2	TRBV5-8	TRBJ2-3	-	CASSLAGGPTDTQYF	TGTGCCAGCAGCCTAGCGGGAGGGCCCACAGATACGCAGTATTTT
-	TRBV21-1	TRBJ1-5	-	CASSNHRGAQPQHF	TGTGCCAGCAGCAACCACAGGGGAGCTCAGCCCCAGCATTTT
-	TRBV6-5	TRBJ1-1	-	CAGGQLLNTEAFF	TGTGCAGGAGGACAACTCTTGAACACTGAAGCTTTCTTT
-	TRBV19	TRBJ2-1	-	CASSRDRHYNEQFF	TGTGCCAGTAGCCGGGACCGTCACTACAATGAGCAGTTCTTC
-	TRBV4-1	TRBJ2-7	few	CASSQDLAEPYEQYF	TGCGCCAGCAGCCAAGATCTGGCAGAGCCCTACGAGCAGTACTTC
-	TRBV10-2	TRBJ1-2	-	CASSGGGNYGYTF	TGCGCCAGCAGCGGTGGGGGAAACTATGGCTACACCTTC
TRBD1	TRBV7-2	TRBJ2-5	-	CASSLGPGGGETQYF	TGTGCCAGCAGCTTAGGCCCAGGGGGCGGGGAGACCCAGTACTTC
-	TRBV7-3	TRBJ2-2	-	CASTSPGTGELFF	TGTGCCAGCACGTCCCCGGGGACCGGGGAGCTGTTTTTT
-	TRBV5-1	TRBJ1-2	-	CASSLSQNYGYTF	TGCGCCAGCAGCTTGTCACAGAACTATGGCTACACCTTC
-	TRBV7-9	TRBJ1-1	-	CASSSGAQKTWNTEAFF	TGTGCCAGCAGCTCCGGGGCCCAGAAGACCTGGAACACTGAAGCTTTCTTT
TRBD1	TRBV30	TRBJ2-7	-	CAWSPGQGYEQYF	TGTGCCTGGAGTCCGGGACAGGGCTACGAGCAGTACTTC
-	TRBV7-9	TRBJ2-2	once	CASSLEARVATGELFF	TGTGCCAGCAGCTTAGAGGCCAGGGTGGCCACCGGGGAGCTGTTTTTT
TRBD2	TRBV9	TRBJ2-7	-	CASSQSSTRGAYEQYF	TGTGCCAGCAGCCAGAGTTCAACGCGGGGGGCCTACGAGCAGTACTTC
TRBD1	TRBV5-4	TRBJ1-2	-	CASSPPDRGRYGYTF	TGTGCCAGCAGCCCACCGGACAGGGGGCGCTATGGCTACACCTTC
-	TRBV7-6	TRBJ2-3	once	CASSLWGRSVGRDTQYF	TGTGCCAGCAGCTTATGGGGGCGGTCAGTTGGTAGAGATACGCAGTATTTT
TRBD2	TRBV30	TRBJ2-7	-	CAWSSTVLAGGYYEQYF	TGTGCCTGGAGTTCAACCGTACTAGCGGGAGGTTATTACGAGCAGTACTTC
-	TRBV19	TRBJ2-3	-	CASSIKGSADTQYF	TGTGCCAGTAGTATAAAAGGGTCGGCAGATACGCAGTATTTT
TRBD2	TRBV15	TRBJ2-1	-	CATSTGTGLAENEQFF	TGTGCCACCAGTACCGGGACTGGACTAGCGGAAAATGAGCAGTTCTTC
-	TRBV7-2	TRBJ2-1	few	CASSLGKINEQFF	TGTGCCAGCTCCTTGGGAAAGATCAATGAGCAGTTCTTC
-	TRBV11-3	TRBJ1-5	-	CASSLGWGRSSHQPQHF	TGTGCCAGCAGCTTAGGGTGGGGCAGGTCCTCTCATCAGCCCCAGCATTTT
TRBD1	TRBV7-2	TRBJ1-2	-	CASSVSRGGTYGYTF	TGTGCCAGCAGCGTTAGTAGAGGGGGCACCTATGGCTACACCTTC
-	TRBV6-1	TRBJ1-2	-	CASSAADGYNYGYTF	TGTGCCAGCAGTGCCGCGGACGGATATAACTATGGCTACACCTTC
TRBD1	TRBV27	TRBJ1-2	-	CASSPSQGTRSYGYTF	TGTGCCAGCAGTCCCTCACAGGGGACTCGCAGCTATGGCTACACCTTC
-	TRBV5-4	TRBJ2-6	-	CASSLEGAGANVLTF	TGTGCCAGCAGCTTGGAGGGTGCAGGGGCCAACGTCCTGACTTTC
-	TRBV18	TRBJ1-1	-	CASSPPWGGTEAFF	TGTGCCAGCTCACCACCGTGGGGGGGCACTGAAGCTTTCTTT
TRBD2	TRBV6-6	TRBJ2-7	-	CASTPWGGIEQYF	TGTGCCAGCACCCCTTGGGGAGGGATCGAGCAGTACTTC
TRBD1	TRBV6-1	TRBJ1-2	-	CASSRLDRSNYGYTF	TGTGCCAGCAGCCGACTGGACAGGTCGAACTATGGCTACACCTTC